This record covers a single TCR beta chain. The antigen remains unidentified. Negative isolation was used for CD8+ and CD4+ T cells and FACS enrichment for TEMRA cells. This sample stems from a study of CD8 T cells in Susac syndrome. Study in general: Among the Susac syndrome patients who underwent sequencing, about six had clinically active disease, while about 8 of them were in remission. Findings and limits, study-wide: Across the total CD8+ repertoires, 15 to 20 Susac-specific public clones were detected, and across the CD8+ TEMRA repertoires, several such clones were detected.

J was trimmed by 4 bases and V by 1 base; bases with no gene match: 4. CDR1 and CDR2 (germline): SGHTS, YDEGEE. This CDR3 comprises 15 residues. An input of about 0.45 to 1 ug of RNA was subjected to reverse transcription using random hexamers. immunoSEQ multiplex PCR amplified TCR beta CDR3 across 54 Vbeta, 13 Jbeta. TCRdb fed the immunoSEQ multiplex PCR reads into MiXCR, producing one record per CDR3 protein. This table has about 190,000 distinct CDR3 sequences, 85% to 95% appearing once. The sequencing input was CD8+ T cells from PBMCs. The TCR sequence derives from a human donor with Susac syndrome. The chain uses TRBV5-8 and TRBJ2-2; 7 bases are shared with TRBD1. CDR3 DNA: TGTGCCAGCAGCTTGACAGGGGATTTCACCGGGGAGCTGTTTTTT. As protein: CASSLTGDFTGELFF.